One TCR beta chain is described in this entry. Its recognized antigen is unknown. Per-base quality was not reported, and no clone a single base away is much larger than it. Library generation was performed with 5' RACE. This sample was sequenced with an Illumina HiSeq 2000. A universal primer binding site was added through template switching, and the final cDNA carried a unique molecular identifier so that TCR cDNA molecules could be counted accurately. Specific primers in the conserved constant-segment region were used to synthesize first-strand cDNA for TCR alpha and beta chains. To control for contamination, every cDNA library was double barcoded, receiving both a SMART-Mk sample barcode and Illumina barcodes. TruSeq adapter sequences and Illumina sample barcodes were added in two successive PCR steps. Sequencing of the TCR alpha and beta cDNA libraries was done on the Illumina HiSeq platform using custom primers. From the authors' description of their analysis: Raw reads were processed with MiGEC to extract unique molecular identifiers, and MiXCR was used to determine CDR3 positions. For each individual, recombination models were inferred using an EM algorithm with the repgenHMM and IGoR tools. The analysis of shared clonotypes was done with the tcR package in R, with sharing normalized by the product of cloneset sizes. To study raw recombination without the effects of thymic and clonal selection, out-of-frame nonproductive sequences were analyzed. In TCRdb, the public reads were trimmed at Q25 with fastp and aligned with MiXCR, with productive beta chains retained. Identical CDR3 proteins give one entry, which carries the most common genes and DNA. Here the V and J calls rest on TCRdb's processing, not on the authors' analysis. This sample comprises some 1,700,000 distinct CDR3 sequences, less than 40% of them detected only once. About 0.27% of the sample comes from the top ten.

The data were taken from a study of identical twins (dated by TCRdb to the mid-2010s). Regarding the complete study: To test whether fetal clonotypes persist, the study used deep sequencing on TCR alpha and beta repertoires from monozygotic twins, unrelated adults of various ages, and cord blood. To rule out contamination, replicate twin experiments were performed at different times with different library preparation protocols. The investigation overall reported the following: Because the same donors could not be followed over many years, conclusions were based on cross-sectional statistical analysis. Invariant T cells such as MAIT and iNKT could partly confound zero-insertion analyses, although diverse VJ usage argued against such confounding for most clonotypes. Out-of-frame TCR alpha sequences shared between twins showed an excess of low generation-probability sequences compared with coincidental sharing between unrelated individuals. Recombination models systematically underestimated out-of-frame TCR alpha sharing in monozygotic twins but agreed with sharing between unrelated individuals. A weaker excess of twin sharing was found in beta out-of-frame sequences because the signal-to-noise ratio was lowered by fewer shared sequences. Fewer insertions were carried by abundant cord blood beta clonotypes; a weaker similar trend was observed in young adult naive repertoires, while no such trend was observed in memory repertoires.

Only healthy Caucasian donors were included. For CDR1 and CDR2, the germline V gene lists MGHRA and YSYEKL. The CDR3 starts with the cysteine, ends with the phenylalanine, and has 16 residues. The retained sequence is limited to the CDR3, 48 bases, with the frame set at the first base. The junction shows trimming of 1 base on V and 6 bases on J, and the gene matches do not reach 9 bases of it. The sequencing input was cord blood. The rearrangement combines TRBV4-1 with TRBJ2-1; 7 of the junction bases match TRBD2. The clonotype comes from a newborn girl in good health. The CDR3 amino acid sequence is: CASSQGGGSSINEQFF. The DNA sequence is as follows: TGCGCCAGCAGCCAAGGGGGGGGGTCTTCCATCAATGAGCAGTTCTTC.